The next 19 T cell receptor beta chains were all read from a single sample in a study of OX40 agonist ivuxolimab in advanced cancers. The data were produced by immunoSEQ multiplex PCR, yet TCRdb's version contains in-frame clones alone and is incomplete. Of 70,000 or so clones listed, roughly 84% are singletons. The sequences come from CD4+ or CD8+ T cells sorted from blood, collected in a trial of the OX40 agonist ivuxolimab. Receptors were obtained from an adult with an advanced solid tumor such as melanoma, head and neck, liver or kidney cancer.

The rearrangement joins TRBV2 to TRBJ2-5, with TRBD2 as a possible D gene (6 bases). V lost 3 bases to trimming and J lost 4 bases, with 15 bases between them. The CDR3 length is 15 residues. Germline V gene sequence: CDR1 SNHLY, CDR2 FYNNEI. The CDR3 sequence is CASSDPRKGGETQYF. CDR3 DNA: TGTGCCAGCAGTGACCCGAGGAAGGGAGGAGAGACCCAGTACTTC.

CDR3 DNA sequence: TGTGCCAGCCGAAGGGGGGCTAATGAAAAACTGTTTTTT. Translating it yields CASRRGANEKLFF. The chain has TRBV2 and TRBJ1-4; D is possibly TRBD1 (6 bases). The V and J ends lost 8 bases and 3 bases respectively, with 10 bases between them. Germline V gene lookup returns CDR1 SNHLY and CDR2 FYNNEI. The CDR3 totals 13 residues.

V and J are TRBV11-3 and TRBJ2-7; 12 bases match TRBD2. CDR1 is SGHNT, CDR2 YENEEA, per germline. The V segment lost 5 bases and the J segment 4 bases; nucleotides outside the gene matches: 3. The CDR3 is made up of 14 amino acids. The CDR3 DNA reads TGTGCCAGCAGCCGAGGGACTAGCGGGTACGAGCAGTACTTC. It translates to CASSRGTSGYEQYF.

J is TRBJ2-3 and V is TRBV30; D is ambiguous. This CDR3 comprises 15 residues. Trimming removed 0 bases from V and 2 bases from J, with 12 bases in between. Germline V gene lookup returns CDR1 GTSNPN and CDR2 SVGIG (reference sequence). CDR3 sequence reads: CAWSVGRKPTDTQYF. CDR3 nucleotides: TGTGCCTGGAGTGTTGGGCGGAAGCCCACAGATACGCAGTATTTT.

V and J are TRBV5-6 and TRBJ1-3; no clear D. This CDR3 region has 13 residues. V was cut by 4 bases and J by 4 bases, with 9 bases left in between. Germline assignment: CDR1 SGHDT and CDR2 YYEEEE. CDR3 protein: CASSPRGGNTIYF. For the CDR3, the DNA is TGTGCCAGCAGCCCGAGAGGGGGAAACACCATATATTTT.

This rearrangement joins TRBV9 to TRBJ1-5; D not resolved. The germline gives CDR1 SGDLS, CDR2 YYNGEE. The CDR3 runs 15 residues. V dropped 4 bases and J dropped 3 bases, with 14 bases sitting between them. The CDR3 nucleotides read TGTGCCAGCAGCCCCACTTATGATCCCAATCAGCCCCAGCATTTT. Protein: CASSPTYDPNQPQHF.

The chain is built from TRBV5-1 and TRBJ2-3, with TRBD1 matching over 8 bases. The CDR3 contains 15 residues. Trimming cost V 7 bases and J 3 bases; bases outside gene matches: 10. Germline loops: CDR1 SGHRS, CDR2 YFSETQ. CDR3 in amino acids: CASQSTGEVTDTQYF. Here the CDR3 DNA reads TGCGCCAGCCAGTCGACAGGGGAGGTTACAGATACGCAGTATTTT.

V gene TRBV30 combines with J gene TRBJ1-2, with 7 positions matching TRBD1. Per the germline V gene, CDR1 is GTSNPN and CDR2 is SVGIG (reference sequence). Losses at the gene ends were 8 bases for V and 8 bases for J; bases not matched to a gene: 20. The CDR3 spans 15 residues. The CDR3 DNA sequence: TGTGCCCGAAGATACGGGACAGCAAATCCTGAGGGCTACACCTTC. This encodes CARRYGTANPEGYTF.

V is TRBV27 and J is TRBJ2-7, with 8 positions matching TRBD2. From germline, CDR1 is MNHEY and CDR2 SMNVEV (reference sequence). CDR3 size: 14 residues. V shed 3 bases and J 7 bases; nucleotides not matched to a gene: 8. The CDR3 bases are TGTGCCAGCAGTTTCAGGCTTTTAGCGGGAGAGCAGTACTTC. Translated: CASSFRLLAGEQYF.

This clone was counted once. The V call is TRBV7-7, the J call TRBJ2-5, with 11 bases aligning to TRBD1. CDR3 length: 16 residues. The V gene end was trimmed by 5 bases and the J gene end by 1 base; junction bases not matched to a gene: 6. Germline-derived CDR1 and CDR2 are SSHAT and FNYEAQ (reference sequence). DNA of the CDR3: TGTGCCAGCAGCCCCGGACAGGGGGCCCCCCAAGAGACCCAGTACTTC. Translating gives CASSPGQGAPQETQYF. Full variable domain (remainder filled in from reference TRBV7-7 and TRBJ2-5): GAGVSQSPRYKVTKRGQDVTLRCDPISSHATLYWYQQALGQGPEFLTYFNYEAQPDKSGLPSDRFSAERPEGSISTLTIQRTEQRDSAMYRCASSPGQGAPQETQYFGPGTRLLVL.

CDR3 nucleotide sequence: TGTGCCAGCAGCTATCAGAACTATGGCTACACCTTC. Protein product: CASSYQNYGYTF. This sequence joins TRBV7-9 and TRBJ1-2; D ambiguous. This CDR3 region has 12 residues. Germline CDR1 and CDR2: SEHNR and FQNEAQ (reference sequence). The V end was cut by 4 bases, the J end by 2 bases, with 5 bases between. The complete variable domain, with remaining parts taken from reference TRBV7-9 and TRBJ1-2, reads DTGVSQNPRHKITKRGQNVTFRCDPISEHNRLYWYRQTLGQGPEFLTYFQNEAQLEKSRLLSDRFSAERPKGSFSTLEIQRTEQGDSAMYLCASSYQNYGYTFGSGTRLTVV.

V gene TRBV25-1 combines with J gene TRBJ2-1; D is ambiguous. V lost 3 bases to trimming and J lost 12 bases, with 18 bases between them. CDR1 is MGHDK and CDR2 is SYGVNS in the germline V gene. This CDR3 is 14 amino acids long. Here the CDR3 DNA reads TGTGCCAGCAGTGATACCGGGTCAAAGGTAGGGCAGTTCTTC. Protein sequence: CASSDTGSKVGQFF.

The chain couples TRBV5-1 to TRBJ2-5; no firm D call. In germline, CDR1 is SGHRS, CDR2 YFSETQ. V lost 3 bases, J lost 2 bases, and 14 bases lay in between. The CDR3 spans 15 residues. The CDR3 here is CASSSRAAPQETQYF. DNA of the CDR3: TGCGCCAGCAGCTCCCGGGCGGCACCGCAAGAGACCCAGTACTTC. The variable domain in full, completed from reference TRBV5-1 and TRBJ2-5, reads KAGVTQTPRYLIKTRGQQVTLSCSPISGHRSVSWYQQTPGQGLQFLFEYFSETQRNKGNFPGRFSGRQFSNSRSEMNVSTLELGDSALYLCASSSRAAPQETQYFGPGTRLLVL.

The chain carries TRBV7-2 and TRBJ2-5; D possibly corresponds to TRBD2 (6 bases). In germline, CDR1 is SGHTA, CDR2 FQGNSA. V was shortened by 0 bases and J by 3 bases, with 14 bases between the two germline ends. The CDR3 consists of 16 residues. CDR3 in DNA: TGTGCCAGCAGCTTAGCGGGTTTCGGCGGGGAAGAGACCCAGTACTTC. Encoded protein: CASSLAGFGGEETQYF.

The chain employs TRBV2 and TRBJ1-2; perhaps TRBD1 as D (6 bases). Looked up from germline, CDR1 is SNHLY and CDR2 is FYNNEI. The CDR3 has 12 amino acids. V gave up 5 bases and J gave up 6 bases, with 10 bases separating them. Written as DNA, the CDR3 is TGTGCCAGCAGTCTACAGGGTAATGGCTACACCTTC. Protein sequence: CASSLQGNGYTF.

The gene calls are TRBV19 and TRBJ1-1; D uncertain. The V gene's germline CDR1 is LNHDA and CDR2 SQIVND (reference sequence). This CDR3 contains 14 residues. V lost 4 bases to trimming and J lost 6 bases, with 15 bases between them. CDR3 nucleotides: TGTGCCAGTAGTAACCCCGGTCAGCCCTCTGAAGCTTTCTTT. Translated: CASSNPGQPSEAFF.

In DNA form, the CDR3 reads TGTGCCAGCAGCTTCCCGTTGGAGGGTGGCGACACTGAAGCTTTCTTT. Translated, it gives CASSFPLEGGDTEAFF. V gene TRBV5-4 combines with J gene TRBJ1-1, with D hard to call. The germline V and J ends were trimmed by 2 bases and 3 bases, with 17 bases remaining between them. The CDR3 runs 16 residues. CDR1 is SGHNT, CDR2 YYREEE, per germline (reference sequence).

The rearrangement links TRBV28 to TRBJ2-5; 11 nucleotides align to TRBD2. The ends lost 6 bases at V and 3 bases at J; junction bases unmatched: 3. The CDR3 is 14 residues long. CDR1 is MDHEN, CDR2 SYDVKM, per germline. CDR3: CASRPGLAEETQYF. As DNA, the CDR3 is TGTGCCAGCAGGCCGGGACTAGCGGAAGAGACCCAGTACTTC.

The DNA for the CDR3 is TGTGCCAGCAGCTTAGATCAAACAGCCCCGAGGTACTTC. Translating gives CASSLDQTAPRYF. The chain carries TRBV11-2 and TRBJ2-7; D gene unclear. Trimming shortened V by 0 bases and J by 12 bases, and 15 bases separated the two germline ends. CDR1 is SGHAT, CDR2 FQNNGV, per germline. The CDR3 has 13 residues.